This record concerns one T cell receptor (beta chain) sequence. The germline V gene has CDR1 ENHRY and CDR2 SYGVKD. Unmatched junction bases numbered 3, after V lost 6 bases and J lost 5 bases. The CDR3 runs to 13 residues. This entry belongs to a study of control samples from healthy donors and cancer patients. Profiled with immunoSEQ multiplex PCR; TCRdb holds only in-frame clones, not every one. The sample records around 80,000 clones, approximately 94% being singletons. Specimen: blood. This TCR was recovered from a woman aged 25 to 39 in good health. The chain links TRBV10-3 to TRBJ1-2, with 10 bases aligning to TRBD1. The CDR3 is CAIRGTGEYGYTF. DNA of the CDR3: TGTGCCATCAGGGGGACAGGGGAGTATGGCTACACCTTC.